This TCR beta chain emerged from a study of blood T cells in healthy people across ages. Study results and caveats: The fall in TCR beta diversity per million T cells was roughly linear with age.

A sample-barcoded 5' primer and a J-beta primer mix were used in a second PCR of about 6 to 12 cycles. With 12 random nucleotides, a template-switch adaptor tagged each individual cDNA molecule. Paired-end reads containing CDR3 totaled no fewer than 2.5 million for each sample. Via MiXCR, TCRdb re-called the 5' RACE reads, giving one row per CDR3 protein. The table includes about 1,400,000 distinct CDR3 sequences, roughly 40% detected once. In regard to this clonotype: Its cognate antigen is unknown.

The CDR3 loop spans 15 amino acids. From germline, CDR1 is MNHEY and CDR2 SVGAGI. Germline trimming cut 7 bases from V and 12 bases from J; bases unmatched to any gene: 12. Per sample, a minimum of 6 million PBMCs were isolated. This chain links TRBV6-5 with TRBJ2-1; 13 bases are shared with TRBD2. Specimen: blood. The clonotype comes from a woman under 30 in good health. CDR3 in amino acids: CASTRTGTSGILQFF. The CDR3 nucleotides read TGTGCCAGCACCAGAACCGGGACTAGCGGGATTCTGCAGTTCTTC.